This T cell receptor (beta chain) was found in a study of blood T cell repertoires in COVID-19. Across the study: PBMCs, B-cell-depleted T cells, or T cells were the source of the cDNA or gDNA that made up the material.

V gave up 0 bases and J gave up 7 bases, with 17 bases separating them. Germline loops: CDR1 SGHRS, CDR2 YFSETQ. The length of the CDR3 is 15 residues. Study processing details: Using reference gene primer amplification, nucleated cell counts were estimated. Produced via immunoSEQ multiplex PCR; TCRdb's table is partial and in-frame only. The V and J calls and clone size are taken from that table; D and trimming were inferred from the DNA. This sample yields around 270,000 clones, of which around nine tenths are seen a single time; over 4% belongs to the top ten. Seattle patients were enrolled during active infection and followed longitudinally.

The source of this sequence is a woman aged 60-75 years with COVID-19, enrolled during active disease. The gene calls are TRBV5-1 and TRBJ2-7; tentatively, D is TRBD2 (5 bases). The sample comprised peripheral blood. DNA of the CDR3: TGCGCCAGCAGCTTGGAAGCGGACGGCCGTGGGGAGCAGTACTTC. Translating gives CASSLEADGRGEQYF.